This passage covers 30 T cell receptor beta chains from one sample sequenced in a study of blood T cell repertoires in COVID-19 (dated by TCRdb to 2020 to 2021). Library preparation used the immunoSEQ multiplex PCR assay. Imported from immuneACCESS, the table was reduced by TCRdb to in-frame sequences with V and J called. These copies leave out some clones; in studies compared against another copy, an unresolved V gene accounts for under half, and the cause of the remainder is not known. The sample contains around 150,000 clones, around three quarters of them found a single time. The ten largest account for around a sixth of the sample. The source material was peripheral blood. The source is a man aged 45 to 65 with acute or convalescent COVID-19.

CDR3 protein: CASSSDRGRNNYGYTF. The CDR3 DNA is TGTGCCAGCAGTTCCGACAGGGGGCGTAACAACTATGGCTACACCTTC. This chain connects TRBV6-2 or TRBV6-3 to TRBJ1-2; 10 bases are a match to TRBD1. The CDR3 loop spans 16 amino acids. V lost 4 bases and J lost 2; bases outside the gene matches: 7. Per the germline V gene, CDR1 is MNHEY and CDR2 is SVGEGT.

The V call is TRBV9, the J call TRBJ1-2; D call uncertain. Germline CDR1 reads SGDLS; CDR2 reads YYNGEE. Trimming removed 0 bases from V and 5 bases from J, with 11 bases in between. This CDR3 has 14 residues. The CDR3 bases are TGTGCCAGCAGCGTAGACGGACTCCTATATGGCTACACCTTC. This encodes CASSVDGLLYGYTF. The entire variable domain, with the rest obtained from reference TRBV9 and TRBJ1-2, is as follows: DSGVTQTPKHLITATGQRVTLRCSPRSGDLSVYWYQQSLDQGLQFLIQYYNGEERAKGNILERFSAQQFPDLHSELNLSSLELGDSALYFCASSVDGLLYGYTFGSGTRLTVV.

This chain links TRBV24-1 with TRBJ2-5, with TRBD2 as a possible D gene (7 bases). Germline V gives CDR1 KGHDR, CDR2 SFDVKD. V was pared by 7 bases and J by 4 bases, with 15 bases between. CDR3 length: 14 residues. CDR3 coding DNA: TGTGCCACCAGGGAGGGGGGGCTAGGAGAGACCCAGTACTTC. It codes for CATREGGLGETQYF.

The CDR3 protein is CASSEILRNSPLHF. The DNA of the CDR3 is TGTGCCAGCAGTGAAATTCTGAGGAATTCACCCCTCCACTTT. The J gene is TRBJ1-6, the V gene TRBV6-1; D call uncertain. CDR1 is MNHNS, CDR2 SASEGT, per germline. Trimming cost V 2 bases and J 7 bases, with 9 bases left between them. This CDR3 spans 14 amino acids.

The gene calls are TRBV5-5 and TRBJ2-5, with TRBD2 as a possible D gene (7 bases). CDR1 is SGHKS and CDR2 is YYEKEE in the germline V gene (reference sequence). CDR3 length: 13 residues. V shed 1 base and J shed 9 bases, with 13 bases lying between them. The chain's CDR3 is CASSLLGGPAQYF. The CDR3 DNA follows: TGTGCCAGCAGCTTGTTGGGGGGGCCGGCCCAGTACTTC.

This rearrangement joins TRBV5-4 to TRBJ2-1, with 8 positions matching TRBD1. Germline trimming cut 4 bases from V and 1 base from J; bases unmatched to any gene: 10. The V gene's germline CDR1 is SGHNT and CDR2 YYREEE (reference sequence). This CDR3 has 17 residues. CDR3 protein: CASSDPRQGRSYNEQFF. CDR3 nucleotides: TGTGCCAGCAGCGACCCCAGACAGGGGAGGTCCTACAATGAGCAGTTCTTC.

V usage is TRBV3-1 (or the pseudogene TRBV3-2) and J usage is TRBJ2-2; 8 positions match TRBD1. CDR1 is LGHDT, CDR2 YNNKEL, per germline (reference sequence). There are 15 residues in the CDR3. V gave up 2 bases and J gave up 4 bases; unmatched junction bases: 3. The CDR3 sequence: CASSQQGAVTGELFF. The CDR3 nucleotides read TGTGCCAGCAGCCAACAGGGGGCGGTCACCGGGGAGCTGTTTTTT.

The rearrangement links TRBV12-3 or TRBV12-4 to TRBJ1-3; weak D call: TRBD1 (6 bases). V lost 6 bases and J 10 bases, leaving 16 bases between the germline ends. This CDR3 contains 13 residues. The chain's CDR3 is CASRLQGARTIYF. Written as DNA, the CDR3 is TGTGCCAGCAGGTTACAGGGCGCTCGGACCATATATTTT.

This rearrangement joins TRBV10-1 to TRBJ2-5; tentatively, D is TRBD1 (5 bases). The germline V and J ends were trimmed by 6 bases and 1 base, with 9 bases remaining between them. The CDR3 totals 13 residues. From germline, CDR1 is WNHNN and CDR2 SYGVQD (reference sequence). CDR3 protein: CASSSGSQETQYF. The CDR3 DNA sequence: TGCGCCAGCAGCTCAGGGTCCCAAGAGACCCAGTACTTC.

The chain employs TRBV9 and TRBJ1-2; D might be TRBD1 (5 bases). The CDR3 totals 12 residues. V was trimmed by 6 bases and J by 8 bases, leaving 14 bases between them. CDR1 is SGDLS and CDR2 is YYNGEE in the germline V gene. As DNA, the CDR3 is TGTGCCAGCACCCGGGGGGGTAAAGGCTACACCTTC. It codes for CASTRGGKGYTF.

In nucleotides, the CDR3 is TGTGCCAGCAGCCATCCGGGACAAGGAAACTATGGCTACACCTTC. It yields the protein CASSHPGQGNYGYTF. The gene calls are TRBV4-2 and TRBJ1-2; possibly TRBD1 for D (6 bases). The germline CDR1 and CDR2 sequences are LGHNA and YNFKEQ. The CDR3 covers 15 residues. Trimming cost V 3 bases and J 2 bases, with 13 bases left between them.

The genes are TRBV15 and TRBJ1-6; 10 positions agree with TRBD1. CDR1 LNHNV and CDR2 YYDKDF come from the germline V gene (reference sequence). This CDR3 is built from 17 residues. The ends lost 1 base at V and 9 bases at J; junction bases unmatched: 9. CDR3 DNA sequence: TGTGCCACCAGCAGAGCTTCGGGACAGGGGTTAGGTTCACCCCTCCACTTT. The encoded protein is CATSRASGQGLGSPLHF.

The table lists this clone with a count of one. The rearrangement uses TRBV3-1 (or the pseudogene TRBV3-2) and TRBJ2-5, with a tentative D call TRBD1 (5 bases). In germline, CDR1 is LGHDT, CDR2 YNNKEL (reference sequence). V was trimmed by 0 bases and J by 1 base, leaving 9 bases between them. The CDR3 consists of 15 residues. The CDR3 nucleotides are TGTGCCAGCAGCCAAGAAGTGGGGCCCCAAGAGACCCAGTACTTC. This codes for CASSQEVGPQETQYF.

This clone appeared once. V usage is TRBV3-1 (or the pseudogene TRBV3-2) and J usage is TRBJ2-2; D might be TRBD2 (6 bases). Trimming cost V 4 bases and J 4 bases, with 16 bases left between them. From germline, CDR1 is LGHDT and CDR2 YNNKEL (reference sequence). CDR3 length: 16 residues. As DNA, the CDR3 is TGTGCCAGCAGCCCTGGGTGGGGGGACGGCACCGGGGAGCTGTTTTTT. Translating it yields CASSPGWGDGTGELFF.

The CDR3 bases are TGTGCCAGCAGCGGACCAGGGGACGGTAATGAAAAACTGTTTTTT. Its protein product is CASSGPGDGNEKLFF. The chain uses TRBV5-6 and TRBJ1-4; the D gene is possibly TRBD1 (6 bases). Germline values: CDR1 SGHDT, CDR2 YYEEEE. V was pared by 4 bases and J by 4 bases, with 14 bases between. This CDR3 has 15 residues.

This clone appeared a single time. The CDR3 is CASSYASRDSEAFF. As DNA, the CDR3 is TGTGCCAGCAGTTACGCATCCCGGGACAGTGAAGCTTTCTTT. The rearrangement links TRBV6-5 to TRBJ1-1; 7 bases match TRBD1. Germline V gene data show CDR1 as MNHEY and CDR2 as SVGAGI. The trim removed 2 bases at V and 7 bases at J, leaving 7 bases unmatched. The CDR3 is 14 amino acids.

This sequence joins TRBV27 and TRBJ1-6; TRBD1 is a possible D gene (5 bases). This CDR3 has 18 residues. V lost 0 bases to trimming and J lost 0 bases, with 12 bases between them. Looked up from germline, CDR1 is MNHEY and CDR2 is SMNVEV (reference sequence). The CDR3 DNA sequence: TGTGCCAGCAGTTTATCGGGACTACCTAGCTCCTATAATTCACCCCTCCACTTT. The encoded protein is CASSLSGLPSSYNSPLHF.

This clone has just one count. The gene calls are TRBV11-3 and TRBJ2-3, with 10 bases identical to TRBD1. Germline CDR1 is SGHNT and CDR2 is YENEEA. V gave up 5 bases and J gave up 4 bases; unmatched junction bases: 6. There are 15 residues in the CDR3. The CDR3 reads CASSIGQGGADTQYF. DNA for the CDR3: TGTGCCAGCAGCATTGGACAGGGGGGGGCAGATACGCAGTATTTT.

The CDR3 is CASSVEGTGAYNSPLHF. CDR3 in DNA: TGTGCCAGCAGCGTAGAGGGGACAGGGGCTTATAATTCACCCCTCCACTTT. The J gene is TRBJ1-6, the V gene TRBV9; TRBD1 matches at 10 bases. CDR3 size: 17 residues. Losses at the gene ends were 0 bases for V and 4 bases for J; bases not matched to a gene: 4. Per the germline V gene, CDR1 is SGDLS and CDR2 is YYNGEE.

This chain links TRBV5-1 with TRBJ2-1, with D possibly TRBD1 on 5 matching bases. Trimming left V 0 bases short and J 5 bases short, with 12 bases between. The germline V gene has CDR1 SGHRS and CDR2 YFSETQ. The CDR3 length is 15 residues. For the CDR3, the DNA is TGCGCCAGCAGCTTGGTGCAGGGCTTCAACAATGAGCAGTTCTTC. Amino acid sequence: CASSLVQGFNNEQFF.

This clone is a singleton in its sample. The DNA for the CDR3 is TGTGCCAGCAGCCTACGACAGGGACCCTACGAGCAGTACGTC. Translation: CASSLRQGPYEQYV. V is TRBV7-8 and J is TRBJ2-7, with 7 bases identical to TRBD1. Germline V gene sequence: CDR1 SGHVS, CDR2 FQNEAQ. Germline trimming cut 5 bases from V and 2 bases from J; bases unmatched to any gene: 6. This CDR3 has 14 residues.

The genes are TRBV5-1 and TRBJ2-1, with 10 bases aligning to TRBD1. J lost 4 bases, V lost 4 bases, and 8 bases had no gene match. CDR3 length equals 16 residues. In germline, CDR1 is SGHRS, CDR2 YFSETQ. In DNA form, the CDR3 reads TGCGCCAGCAGCCCAATGACAGGGGGCATATACAATGAGCAGTTCTTC. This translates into CASSPMTGGIYNEQFF.

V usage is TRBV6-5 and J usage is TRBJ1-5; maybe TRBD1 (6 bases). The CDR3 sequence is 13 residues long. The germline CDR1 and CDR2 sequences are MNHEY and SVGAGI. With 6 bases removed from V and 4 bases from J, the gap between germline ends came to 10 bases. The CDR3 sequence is CASRNRENQPQHF. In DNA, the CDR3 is TGTGCCAGCAGAAACAGGGAAAATCAGCCCCAGCATTTT.

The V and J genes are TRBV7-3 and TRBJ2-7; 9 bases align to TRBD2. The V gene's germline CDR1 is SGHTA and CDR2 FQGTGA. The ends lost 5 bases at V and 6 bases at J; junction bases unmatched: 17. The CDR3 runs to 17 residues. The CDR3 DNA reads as TGTGCCAGCAGCCCCGGCCCAAGCGGGGGGCCTACTGGCGAGCAGTACTTC. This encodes CASSPGPSGGPTGEQYF.

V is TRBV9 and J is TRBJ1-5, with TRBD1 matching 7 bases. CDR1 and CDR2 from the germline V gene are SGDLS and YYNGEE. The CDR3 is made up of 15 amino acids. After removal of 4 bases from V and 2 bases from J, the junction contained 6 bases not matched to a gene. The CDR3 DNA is TGTGCCAGCAGCACAGGGGTTTCTGGCAATCAGCCCCAGCATTTT. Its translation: CASSTGVSGNQPQHF. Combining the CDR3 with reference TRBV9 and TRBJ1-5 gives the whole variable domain DSGVTQTPKHLITATGQRVTLRCSPRSGDLSVYWYQQSLDQGLQFLIQYYNGEERAKGNILERFSAQQFPDLHSELNLSSLELGDSALYFCASSTGVSGNQPQHFGDGTRLSIL.

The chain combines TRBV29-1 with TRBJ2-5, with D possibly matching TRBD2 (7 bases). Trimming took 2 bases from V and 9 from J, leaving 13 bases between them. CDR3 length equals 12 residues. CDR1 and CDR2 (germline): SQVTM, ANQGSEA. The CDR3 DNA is TGCAGCGTTGAATCGGGGGGCAGGTCCCAGTACTTC. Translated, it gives CSVESGGRSQYF.

Here the CDR3 reads CASSLVVNMNTEAFF. The CDR3 nucleotides read TGCGCCAGCAGCTTGGTTGTAAACATGAACACTGAAGCTTTCTTT. V is TRBV5-1 and J is TRBJ1-1, with no clear D. Germline CDR1 and CDR2: SGHRS and YFSETQ. Trimming left V 0 bases short and J 0 bases short, with 9 bases between. The CDR3 runs to 15 residues.

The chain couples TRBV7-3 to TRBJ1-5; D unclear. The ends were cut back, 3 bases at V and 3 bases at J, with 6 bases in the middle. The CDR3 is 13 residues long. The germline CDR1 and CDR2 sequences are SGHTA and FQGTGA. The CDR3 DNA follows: TGTGCCAGCAGCTTCCAGATCAATCAGCCCCAGCATTTT. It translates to CASSFQINQPQHF.

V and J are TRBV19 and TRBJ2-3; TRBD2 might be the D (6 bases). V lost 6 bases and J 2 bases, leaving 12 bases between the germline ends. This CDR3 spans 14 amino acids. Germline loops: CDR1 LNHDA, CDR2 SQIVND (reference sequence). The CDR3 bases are TGTGCCAGTAGGGCGGGGCCCTCCACAGATACGCAGTATTTT. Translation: CASRAGPSTDTQYF.

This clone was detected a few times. The CDR3 protein is CASSPGTGNTGELFF. The CDR3 DNA is TGCGCCAGCAGCCCTGGGACAGGGAACACCGGGGAGCTGTTTTTT. The J gene is TRBJ2-2, the V gene TRBV4-1; 8 bases fit TRBD1. The CDR3 is made up of 15 amino acids. V shed 4 bases, J shed 1 base, and the junction held 2 bases outside the gene matches. The germline CDR1 and CDR2 sequences are MGHRA and YSYEKL.